This paragraph reports one TCR beta chain. The data belong to a study of blood T cell repertoires in COVID-19. Overall study: Acute and convalescent COVID-19 samples came from the United States, Italy and Spain.

In the original processing: Reference gene primer amplification gave nucleated cell count estimates. Measured with immunoSEQ multiplex PCR; TCRdb has only the in-frame clones, and not every one. V, J and clone size were drawn from that table, and D and trimming were deduced from the DNA. In the table there are roughly 250,000 clones, around 83% of which are singletons. Germline V gene data show CDR1 as SGHTA and CDR2 as FQGNSA. The V and J ends lost 4 bases and 7 bases respectively, with 13 bases between them. The CDR3 is 13 residues long. The sequencing sample was made of peripheral blood. J is TRBJ1-2 and V is TRBV7-2, with D possibly matching TRBD1 (5 bases). This TCR was recovered from a middle-aged man with active or convalescent COVID-19. The CDR3 nucleotides read TGTGCCAGCAGCTGGGCGGGGGTTGTTGGCTACACCTTC. This sequence encodes CASSWAGVVGYTF. Using reference TRBV7-2 and TRBJ1-2 for the parts outside the CDR3, the full variable domain is GAGVSQSPSNKVTEKGKDVELRCDPISGHTALYWYRQSLGQGLEFLIYFQGNSAPDKSGLPSDRFSAERTGGSVSTLTIQRTQQEDSAVYLCASSWAGVVGYTFGSGTRLTVV.